Each of the 5 T cell receptor beta chains below was sequenced from the same sample in a study of T cells after somatic rescue of genetic block (dated by TCRdb to about 2020). Library preparation was by the immunoSEQ multiplex PCR assay. TCRdb retrieved this table from immuneACCESS and kept in-frame rearrangements only. Not all clones are present; in checked studies, unresolved V genes account for under half, and no reason is known for the remainder. The sample table shows about 67,000 clones, and roughly nine tenths are seen once. The ten top clones hold about 3% of the sample. Source material: peripheral blood mononuclear cells (PBMCs). The receptors were gathered from a man aged 35 to 55.

J is TRBJ2-3 and V is TRBV28, with D possibly being TRBD2 (5 bases). This CDR3 region has 16 residues. The V and J ends lost 5 bases and 1 base respectively, with 16 bases between them. CDR1 is MDHEN, CDR2 SYDVKM, per germline. CDR3 DNA: TGTGCCAGCAGTCGCACCGGGGTGTTCCGCACAGATACGCAGTATTTT. It yields the protein CASSRTGVFRTDTQYF.

The rearrangement joins TRBV2 to TRBJ1-3, with D possibly matching TRBD1 (5 bases). The CDR3 loop spans 11 amino acids. V was cut by 8 bases and J by 9 bases, with 11 bases left in between. In germline, CDR1 is SNHLY, CDR2 FYNNEI. This CDR3 is CASGTGTTIYF. CDR3 sequence (DNA): TGTGCCAGCGGGACGGGTACCACCATATATTTT.

This clone was found once. This sequence joins TRBV19 and TRBJ2-1, with D maybe TRBD2 (6 bases). Germline CDR1 is LNHDA and CDR2 is SQIVND (reference sequence). CDR3 length equals 12 residues. V was cut by 7 bases and J by 6 bases, with 10 bases left in between. CDR3 loop: CASKALANEQFF. CDR3 bases: TGTGCCAGTAAGGCACTAGCCAATGAGCAGTTCTTC.

The V gene is TRBV28, the J gene TRBJ2-7, with D unresolved. V was shortened by 2 bases and J by 6 bases, with 8 bases between the two germline ends. The length of the CDR3 is 12 residues. The germline gives CDR1 MDHEN, CDR2 SYDVKM. The CDR3 sequence: CASSLIGREQYF. The CDR3 bases are TGTGCCAGCAGTTTAATCGGGCGCGAGCAGTACTTC.

The chain has TRBV13 and TRBJ2-1; D not certain. Trimming left V 6 bases short and J 7 bases short, with 13 bases between. The V gene's germline CDR1 is PRHDT and CDR2 FYEKMQ (reference sequence). This CDR3 comprises 13 residues. CDR3 sequence: CASSSPPRNEQFF. DNA of the CDR3: TGTGCCAGCAGTTCCCCCCCCCGGAATGAGCAGTTCTTC.